This TCR beta chain was documented in a study of beta chain features in type 1 diabetes. Study-wide context: Comparable age, gender and cell yields were observed in patients relative to healthy donors. General study points: Cells with high TCR expression could be over-represented by cDNA sequencing. There was a moderate but significant shortening of TCRB CDR3s in all four CD4+ subsets of Type 1 diabetes patients. For TCRB rearrangement, an influence of HLA type remained unresolved here.

This CDR3 comprises 13 residues. With 6 bases clipped from V and 3 bases from J, the junction kept 2 bases outside the gene matches. The germline V gene encodes CDR1 SNHLY and CDR2 FYNNEI. The whole isolated RNA underwent reverse transcription, so sequencing captured expressed TCRB transcripts. The table came from immunoSEQ multiplex PCR; TCRdb's copy has only in-frame clones and leaves some out. The sample records 430,000 or so clones, more than 9.5% being singletons. With regard to this clone: Its cognate antigen is unknown.

The rearrangement links TRBV2 to TRBJ2-1, with TRBD2 matching over 7 bases. Sequenced: naive CD4+ T cells from blood. This sequence originates from a woman aged 18-29 years in good health. CDR3 nucleotides: TGTGCCAGCAGGTTAGCGGGCTACAATGAGCAGTTCTTC. Translating it yields CASRLAGYNEQFF.